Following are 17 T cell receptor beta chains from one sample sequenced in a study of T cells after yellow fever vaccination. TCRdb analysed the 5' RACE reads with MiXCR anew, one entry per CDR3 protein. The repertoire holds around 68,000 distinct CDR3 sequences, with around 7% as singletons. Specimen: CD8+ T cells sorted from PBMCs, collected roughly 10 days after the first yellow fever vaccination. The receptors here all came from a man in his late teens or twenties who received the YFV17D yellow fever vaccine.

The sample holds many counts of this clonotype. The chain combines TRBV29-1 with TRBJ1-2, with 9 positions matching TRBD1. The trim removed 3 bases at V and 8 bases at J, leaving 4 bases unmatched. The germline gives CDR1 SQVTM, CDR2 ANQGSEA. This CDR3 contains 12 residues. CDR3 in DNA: TGCAGCGTTGAGTTGGGACAGGGAGGCTACACCTTC. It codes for CSVELGQGGYTF.

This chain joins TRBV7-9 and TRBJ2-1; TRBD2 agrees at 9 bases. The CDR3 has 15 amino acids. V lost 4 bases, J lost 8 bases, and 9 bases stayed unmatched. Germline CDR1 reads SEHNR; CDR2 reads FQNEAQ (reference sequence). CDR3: CASSSGGSGGDEQFF. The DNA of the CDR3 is TGTGCCAGCAGCTCGGGGGGTAGCGGGGGCGATGAGCAGTTCTTC. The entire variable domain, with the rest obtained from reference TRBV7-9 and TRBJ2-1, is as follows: DTGVSQNPRHKITKRGQNVTFRCDPISEHNRLYWYRQTLGQGPEFLTYFQNEAQLEKSRLLSDRFSAERPKGSFSTLEIQRTEQGDSAMYLCASSSGGSGGDEQFFGPGTRLTVL.

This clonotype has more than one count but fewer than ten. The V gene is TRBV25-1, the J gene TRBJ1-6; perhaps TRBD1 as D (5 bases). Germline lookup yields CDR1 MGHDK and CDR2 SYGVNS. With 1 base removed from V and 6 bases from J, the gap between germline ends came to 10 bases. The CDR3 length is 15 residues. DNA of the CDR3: TGTGCCAGCAGTGAATGGGGGACCACTAATTCACCCCTCCACTTT. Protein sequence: CASSEWGTTNSPLHF. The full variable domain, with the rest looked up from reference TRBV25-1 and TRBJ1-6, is EADIYQTPRYLVIGTGKKITLECSQTMGHDKMYWYQQDPGMELHLIHYSYGVNSTEKGDLSSESTVSRIRTEHFPLTLESARPSHTSQYLCASSEWGTTNSPLHFGNGTRLTVT.

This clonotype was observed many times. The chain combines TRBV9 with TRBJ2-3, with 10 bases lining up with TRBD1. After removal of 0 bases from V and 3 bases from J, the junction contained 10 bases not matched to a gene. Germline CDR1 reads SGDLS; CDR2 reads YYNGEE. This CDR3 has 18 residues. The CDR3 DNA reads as TGTGCCAGCAGCGTAGCTCCCGATGCGGGACAGGGGACAGATACGCAGTATTTT. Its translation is CASSVAPDAGQGTDTQYF.

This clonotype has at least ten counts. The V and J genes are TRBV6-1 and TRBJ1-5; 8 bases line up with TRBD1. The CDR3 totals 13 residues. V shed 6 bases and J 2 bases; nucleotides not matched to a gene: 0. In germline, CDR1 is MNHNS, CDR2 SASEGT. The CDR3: CASRGQGNQPQHF. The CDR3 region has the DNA TGTGCCAGCAGGGGACAGGGCAATCAGCCCCAGCATTTT.

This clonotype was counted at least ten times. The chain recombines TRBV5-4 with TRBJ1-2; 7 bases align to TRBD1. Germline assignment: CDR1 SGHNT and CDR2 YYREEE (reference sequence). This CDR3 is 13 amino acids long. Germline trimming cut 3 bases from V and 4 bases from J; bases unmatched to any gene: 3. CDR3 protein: CASSYRDSYGYTF. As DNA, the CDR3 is TGTGCCAGCAGCTACCGGGACAGCTATGGCTACACCTTC.

The CDR3 is CASSLSDSSNYGYTF. The CDR3 coding sequence is TGTGCCAGCAGCTTGTCTGACAGTTCTAACTATGGCTACACCTTC. The V call is TRBV7-6, the J call TRBJ1-2, with D perhaps matching TRBD1 (5 bases). Germline CDR1 is SGHVS and CDR2 is FNYEAQ. The V end lost 3 bases, the J end lost 0 bases, and 11 bases lay between the germline ends. There are 15 residues in the CDR3.

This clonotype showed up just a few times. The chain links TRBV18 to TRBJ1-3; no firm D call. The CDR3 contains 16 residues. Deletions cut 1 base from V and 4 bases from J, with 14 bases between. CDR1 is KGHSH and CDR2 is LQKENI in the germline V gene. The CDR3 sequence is CASSPLPRRRGNTIYF. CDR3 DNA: TGTGCCAGCTCACCACTGCCACGGAGGAGAGGAAACACCATATATTTT.

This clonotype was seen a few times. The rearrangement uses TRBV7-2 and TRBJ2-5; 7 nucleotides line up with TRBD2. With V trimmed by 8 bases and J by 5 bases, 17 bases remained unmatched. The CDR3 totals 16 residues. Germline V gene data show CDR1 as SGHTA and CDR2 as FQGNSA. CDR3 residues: CASCAQRGWRGETQYF. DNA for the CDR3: TGTGCCAGCTGCGCCCAGCGGGGCTGGCGGGGGGAGACCCAGTACTTC.

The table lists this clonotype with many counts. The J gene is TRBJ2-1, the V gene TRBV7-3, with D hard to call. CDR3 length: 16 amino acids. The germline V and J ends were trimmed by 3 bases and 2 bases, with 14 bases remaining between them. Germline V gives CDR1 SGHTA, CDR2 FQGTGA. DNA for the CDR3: TGTGCCAGCAGCTTTAGGACGAACCCCCCCTACAATGAGCAGTTCTTC. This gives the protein CASSFRTNPPYNEQFF.

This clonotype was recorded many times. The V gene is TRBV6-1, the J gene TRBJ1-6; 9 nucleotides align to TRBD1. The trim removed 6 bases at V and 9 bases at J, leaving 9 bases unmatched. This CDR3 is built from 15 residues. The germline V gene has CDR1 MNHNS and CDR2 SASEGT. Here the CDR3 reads CASSPGTGFGSPLHF. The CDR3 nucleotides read TGTGCCAGCAGCCCCGGGACAGGGTTTGGTTCACCCCTCCACTTT.

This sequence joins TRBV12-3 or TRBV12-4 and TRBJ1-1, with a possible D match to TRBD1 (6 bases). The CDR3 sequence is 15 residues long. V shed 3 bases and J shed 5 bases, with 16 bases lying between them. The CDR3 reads CASSFEGGLITEAFF. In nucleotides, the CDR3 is TGTGCCAGCAGTTTTGAGGGGGGGTTAATAACTGAAGCTTTCTTT.

As DNA, the CDR3 is TGTGCCAGCAGTGAAGCAAGGGACAGGGGGAACGAGCAGTACGTC. Translated: CASSEARDRGNEQYV. The chain has TRBV2 and TRBJ2-7; 11 bases match TRBD1. The CDR3 runs to 15 residues. Trimming cost V 0 bases and J 5 bases; bases outside gene matches: 3. The germline V gene has CDR1 SNHLY and CDR2 FYNNEI.

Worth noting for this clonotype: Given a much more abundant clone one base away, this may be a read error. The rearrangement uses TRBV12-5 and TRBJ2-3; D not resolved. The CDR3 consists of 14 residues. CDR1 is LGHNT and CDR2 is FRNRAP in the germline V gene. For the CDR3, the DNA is TGTGCTAATGGTTTGCGCCTAAACACAGATACGCAGTATTTT. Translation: CANGLRLNTDTQYF. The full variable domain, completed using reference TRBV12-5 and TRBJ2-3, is DARVTQTPRHKVTEMGQEVTMRCQPILGHNTVFWYRQTMMQGLELLAYFRNRAPLDDSGMPKDRFSAEMPDATLATLKIQPSEPRDSAVYFCANGLRLNTDTQYFGPGTRLTVL.

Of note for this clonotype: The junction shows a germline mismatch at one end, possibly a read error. The CDR3 here is CASSLGGGLFF. The CDR3 region has the DNA TGTGCCAGCAGTTTGGGGGGGGGGCTGTTTTTT. The chain has TRBV27 and TRBJ2-2, with TRBD2 identical over 7 bases. This CDR3 is built from 11 residues. Germline-derived CDR1 and CDR2 are MNHEY and SMNVEV (reference sequence).

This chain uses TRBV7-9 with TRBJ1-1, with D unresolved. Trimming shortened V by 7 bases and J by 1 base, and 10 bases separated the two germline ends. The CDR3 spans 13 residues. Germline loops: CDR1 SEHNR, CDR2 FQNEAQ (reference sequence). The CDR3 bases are TGTGCCAGCACCCTCCGGGGGAACACTGAAGCTTTCTTT. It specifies CASTLRGNTEAFF.

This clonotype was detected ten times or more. The chain's CDR3 is CASSLVGGESHEQFF. CDR3 nucleotide sequence: TGTGCCAGCAGCTTAGTGGGCGGGGAGTCCCATGAGCAGTTCTTC. The rearrangement links TRBV11-2 to TRBJ2-1; D possibly corresponds to TRBD2 (6 bases). V dropped 1 base and J dropped 8 bases, with 15 bases sitting between them. Looked up from germline, CDR1 is SGHAT and CDR2 is FQNNGV. This CDR3 contains 15 residues. Full variable domain (remainder filled in from reference TRBV11-2 and TRBJ2-1): EAGVAQSPRYKIIEKRQSVAFWCNPISGHATLYWYQQILGQGPKLLIQFQNNGVVDDSQLPKDRFSAERLKGVDSTLKIQPAKLEDSAVYLCASSLVGGESHEQFFGPGTRLTVL.